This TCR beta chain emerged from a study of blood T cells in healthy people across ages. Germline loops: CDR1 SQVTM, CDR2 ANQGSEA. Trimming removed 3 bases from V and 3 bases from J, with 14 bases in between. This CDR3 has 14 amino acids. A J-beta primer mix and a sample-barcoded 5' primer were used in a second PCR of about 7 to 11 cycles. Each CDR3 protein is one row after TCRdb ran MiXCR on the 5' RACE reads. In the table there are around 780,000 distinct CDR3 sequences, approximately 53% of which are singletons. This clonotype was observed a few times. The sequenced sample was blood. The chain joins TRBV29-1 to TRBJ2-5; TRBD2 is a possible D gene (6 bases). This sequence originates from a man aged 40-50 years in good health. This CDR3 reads CSVDRPRREETQYF. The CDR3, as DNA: TGCAGCGTTGACAGACCCCGGAGGGAAGAGACCCAGTACTTC. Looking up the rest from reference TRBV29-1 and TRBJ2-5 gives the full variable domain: SAVISQKPSRDICQRGTSLTIQCQVDSQVTMMFWYRQQPGQSLTLIATANQGSEATYESGFVIDKFPISRPNLTFSTLTVSNMSPEDSSIYLCSVDRPRREETQYFGPGTRLLVL.